These 25 T cell receptor beta chains share one sample of origin, sequenced in a study of a mutant IDH1 vaccine in newly diagnosed glioma. Sequencing used immunoSEQ multiplex PCR; TCRdb keeps in-frame clones, though not all of them. The sample carries fewer than 100,000 clones, around nine tenths recorded once. Antigens of these TCRs are unknown. Time point meaning: week 5, during vaccination. Each vaccine dose was 300 ug of mutant IDH1 20-mer peptide, with topical imiquimod. The sample was PBMCs, taken from a glioma patient whose treatment included an IDH1 peptide vaccine. All receptors come from a woman aged 45-65 years with glioma.

The rearrangement joins TRBV15 to TRBJ2-7; 12 bases fit TRBD1. Losses at the gene ends were 4 bases for V and 2 bases for J; bases not matched to a gene: 3. CDR3 length: 15 amino acids. Germline V CDR1 and CDR2: LNHNV, YYDKDF (reference sequence). The CDR3 sequence is CATSKGQGAAYEQYF. The CDR3 bases are TGTGCCACCAGCAAGGGACAGGGGGCCGCCTACGAGCAGTACTTC.

The rearrangement links TRBV9 to TRBJ1-3; D uncertain. V was pared by 0 bases and J by 4 bases, with 17 bases between. The CDR3 is made up of 17 amino acids. CDR1 is SGDLS and CDR2 is YYNGEE in the germline V gene. Here the CDR3 DNA reads TGTGCCAGCAGCGTAGACCAAACGCGCCGGCCAGGAAACACCATATATTTT. Amino acids: CASSVDQTRRPGNTIYF.

The chain combines TRBV7-3 with TRBJ2-1, with TRBD1 matching over 8 bases. The CDR3 extends over 16 amino acids. The germline CDR1 and CDR2 sequences are SGHTA and FQGTGA. The junction had 3 bases not matched to a gene; V was cut back by 1 base and J by 1 base. The CDR3 DNA sequence: TGTGCCAGCAGCTTAAACGGACAGGGTTCCTACAATGAGCAGTTCTTC. Translating gives CASSLNGQGSYNEQFF.

The chain joins TRBV5-4 to TRBJ2-1, with 8 positions matching TRBD1. Germline CDR1 SGHNT, CDR2 YYREEE (reference sequence). Trimming took 4 bases from V and 8 from J; bases not matched to a gene: 8. The CDR3 has 14 amino acids. The CDR3 nucleotides read TGTGCCAGCAGCCAGGACAGGGTTGTCGATGAGCAGTTCTTC. Protein product: CASSQDRVVDEQFF.

The V call is TRBV30, the J call TRBJ2-1, with D unclear. The V and J ends lost 2 bases and 5 bases respectively, with 4 bases between them. This CDR3 has 11 amino acids. Per germline, CDR1 GTSNPN and CDR2 SVGIG (reference sequence). The CDR3 DNA reads as TGTGCCTGGAGTAGCAACAATGAGCAGTTCTTC. This encodes CAWSSNNEQFF.

The chain joins TRBV5-4 to TRBJ1-6; 12 positions match TRBD1. Per the germline V gene, CDR1 is SGHNT and CDR2 is YYREEE (reference sequence). The length of the CDR3 is 16 residues. The V gene end was trimmed by 2 bases and the J gene end by 10 bases; junction bases not matched to a gene: 7. The CDR3, as DNA: TGTGCCAGCAGCTTCCCGGGACAGGGGGCCCGCTCACCCCTCCACTTT. Protein product: CASSFPGQGARSPLHF.

This clone was recorded once. The rearrangement links TRBV29-1 to TRBJ2-2, with D perhaps TRBD1 (5 bases). The CDR3 contains 14 residues. Looked up from germline, CDR1 is SQVTM and CDR2 is ANQGSEA. Trimming shortened V by 5 bases and J by 0 bases, and 10 bases separated the two germline ends. This chain's CDR3 is CSVQGVTNTGELFF. CDR3 sequence (DNA): TGCAGCGTTCAAGGGGTGACGAACACCGGGGAGCTGTTTTTT.

This chain links TRBV9 with TRBJ1-3, with D tentatively TRBD1 (5 bases). The CDR3 is 15 amino acids. Germline assignment: CDR1 SGDLS and CDR2 YYNGEE. Trimming took off 5 bases at V and 4 bases at J, with 16 bases between the two ends. The CDR3 loop is CASSVDTPPGNTIYF. In DNA form, the CDR3 reads TGTGCCAGCAGTGTGGACACCCCACCAGGAAACACCATATATTTT.

This clone was observed a few times. The J gene is TRBJ1-5, the V gene TRBV7-9; D not resolved. The germline V gene encodes CDR1 SEHNR and CDR2 FQNEAQ (reference sequence). The CDR3 has 13 residues. Trimming stripped 5 bases from V and 7 bases from J, with 12 bases between. CDR3 DNA sequence: TGTGCCAGCAGCCCAGAGGGTCGGCAGCCCCAGCATTTT. It codes for CASSPEGRQPQHF.

The rearrangement links TRBV21-1 to TRBJ2-1; the table calls TRBD2, which could not be checked here. TRBV21-1 represents a pseudogene. The CDR3 length is 20 residues. CDR3 coding DNA: TGTGCCAGCAGCAAAGGGGTAGGCGGGAGGGCCCCGAGCTCCTACAATGAGCAGTTCTTC. Encoded protein: CASSKGVGGRAPSSYNEQFF.

The V and J genes are TRBV6-5 and TRBJ1-3, with D perhaps matching TRBD1 (5 bases). CDR3 length: 14 residues. Between the trimmed V and J ends, which lost 6 bases and 0 bases, there was a span of 9 bases. The germline V gene encodes CDR1 MNHEY and CDR2 SVGAGI. The CDR3 bases are TGTGCCAGCAGGCGGGGGAGCTCTGGAAACACCATATATTTT. Protein: CASRRGSSGNTIYF.

For this clone: The germline gene is not matched at one end of the junction; a read error may be the cause. The V gene is TRBV27, the J gene TRBJ2-7; D might be TRBD1 or TRBD2, each matching 5 bases. CDR1 MNHEY and CDR2 SMNVEV come from the germline V gene (reference sequence). The CDR3 sequence is 15 residues long. The CDR3 sequence is CAGSRKGDGSYEQYF. For the CDR3, the DNA is TGTGCCGGCAGCCGAAAAGGGGACGGCTCCTACGAGCAGTACTTC.

The gene calls are TRBV2 and TRBJ2-4, with a weak D call TRBD1 (5 bases). This CDR3 spans 14 amino acids. V was trimmed by 2 bases and J by 3 bases, leaving 8 bases between them. Germline-derived CDR1 and CDR2 are SNHLY and FYNNEI. The CDR3 DNA is TGTGCCAGCAGTGAATATGACAGCAAAAACATTCAGTACTTC. This translates into CASSEYDSKNIQYF.

The chain combines TRBV2 with TRBJ2-7, with D hard to call. This CDR3 is built from 10 residues. Germline V gene data show CDR1 as SNHLY and CDR2 as FYNNEI. Trimming removed 4 bases at V and 7 bases at J, with 5 bases between. CDR3 in amino acids: CASSVREQYF. For the CDR3, the DNA is TGTGCCAGCAGTGTTCGGGAGCAGTACTTC.

V is TRBV13 and J is TRBJ2-5, with 9 nucleotides matching TRBD2. The J call could be wrong; TRBJ2-7 is a better fit for the DNA end. There are 15 residues in the CDR3. From germline, CDR1 is PRHDT and CDR2 FYEKMQ (reference sequence). The CDR3 region is CASSRRLAATYEQYF. The CDR3 DNA follows: TGTGCCAGCAGCCGCCGACTAGCGGCTACGTACGAGCAGTACTTC.

The chain joins TRBV6-6 to TRBJ1-5, with TRBD1 matching 9 bases. Germline CDR1 and CDR2: MNHNY and SVGAGI (reference sequence). The V segment lost 4 bases and the J segment 3 bases; nucleotides outside the gene matches: 4. The CDR3 totals 15 residues. CDR3 sequence (DNA): TGTGCCAGCAGTTCCGGGACAGGGCTCAATCAGCCCCAGCATTTT. It yields the protein CASSSGTGLNQPQHF.

This chain joins TRBV6-1 and TRBJ1-1; maybe TRBD1 (5 bases). CDR3 length: 13 amino acids. The V end was cut by 7 bases, the J end by 4 bases, with 13 bases between. The germline V gene has CDR1 MNHNS and CDR2 SASEGT. The DNA for the CDR3 is TGTGCCAGCATCTGGGGGAGGGGCACTGAAGCTTTCTTT. This sequence encodes CASIWGRGTEAFF.

The chain has TRBV5-5 and TRBJ1-4, with 8 bases matching TRBD1. The length of the CDR3 is 15 residues. Germline CDR1 reads SGHKS; CDR2 reads YYEKEE (reference sequence). The V gene end was trimmed by 4 bases and the J gene end by 5 bases; junction bases not matched to a gene: 7. Written as DNA, the CDR3 is TGTGCCAGCAGCGCCTACAGGGGGGAAAATGAAAAACTGTTTTTT. Its translation: CASSAYRGENEKLFF.

The gene calls are TRBV2 and TRBJ2-7; D call uncertain. Germline V gene sequence: CDR1 SNHLY, CDR2 FYNNEI. V lost 8 bases and J lost 2, with 10 bases in between. The length of the CDR3 is 12 residues. CDR3: CASGRITYEQYF. CDR3 bases: TGTGCCAGCGGCCGAATTACCTACGAGCAGTACTTC. Full variable domain (outside the CDR3, taken from reference TRBV2 and TRBJ2-7): EPEVTQTPSHQVTQMGQEVILRCVPISNHLYFYWYRQILGQKVEFLVSFYNNEISEKSEIFDDQFSVERPDGSNFTLKIRSTKLEDSAMYFCASGRITYEQYFGPGTRLTVT.

This clone was observed a single time. V and J are TRBV10-1 and TRBJ2-1, with D unclear. CDR1 and CDR2 from the germline V gene are WNHNN and SYGVQD (reference sequence). This CDR3 is 15 amino acids long. Trimming left V 0 bases short and J 5 bases short, with 11 bases between. CDR3 region: CASSESGRRDNEQFF. CDR3 bases: TGCGCCAGCAGTGAGTCGGGTCGACGAGACAATGAGCAGTTCTTC.

The genes are TRBV19 and TRBJ1-6; 7 bases agree with TRBD1. Germline V gene data show CDR1 as LNHDA and CDR2 as SQIVND (reference sequence). The CDR3 totals 14 residues. V lost 11 bases and J lost 9; bases outside the gene matches: 13. The CDR3 here is CASRGDSVASPLHF. The CDR3 DNA is TGTGCCTCACGGGGGGACAGTGTCGCTTCACCCCTCCACTTT.

This clone was detected only a few times. The V gene is TRBV6-5, the J gene TRBJ1-5; the match to TRBD1 covers 7 bases. CDR1 and CDR2 from the germline V gene are MNHEY and SVGAGI. Losses at the gene ends were 6 bases for V and 5 bases for J; bases not matched to a gene: 4. The CDR3 covers 13 residues. The CDR3 spells CASSYRGDQPQHF. CDR3 DNA sequence: TGTGCCAGCAGCTACAGGGGTGATCAGCCCCAGCATTTT.

V and J are TRBV18 and TRBJ2-5; the D call may be TRBD1 or TRBD2 (5 bases each). Germline values: CDR1 KGHSH, CDR2 LQKENI. This CDR3 spans 16 amino acids. The V end lost 1 base, the J end lost 1 base, and 13 bases lay between the germline ends. The CDR3 bases are TGTGCCAGCTCACCACAGTCGGGACGGCTCCAAGAGACCCAGTACTTC. As protein: CASSPQSGRLQETQYF.

The rearrangement joins TRBV9 to TRBJ1-4; D is uncertain. V lost 4 bases, J lost 4 bases, and 14 bases lay in between. Germline CDR1 SGDLS, CDR2 YYNGEE. The CDR3 is made up of 15 amino acids. The CDR3 bases are TGTGCCAGCAGCTCTCGGGGAGGTAGTAATGAAAAACTGTTTTTT. Translated: CASSSRGGSNEKLFF.

V and J are TRBV5-4 and TRBJ2-5, with D perhaps TRBD2 (7 bases). TRBJ2-7 explains the end of the DNA better; the J call may be wrong. CDR3 length equals 13 residues. CDR1 and CDR2 (germline): SGHNT, YYREEE (reference sequence). DNA for the CDR3: TGTGCCAGCAGCTGGGGAGGGGGTTACGAGCAGTACTTC. Translation gives CASSWGGGYEQYF.